The 31 T cell receptor beta chains below come from one sample, sequenced in a study of neoadjuvant anti-PD-1 for oral cavity cancer. Documented time point: after neoadjuvant nivolumab, at surgical resection. Sequencing was performed with immunoSEQ multiplex PCR; in TCRdb, only in-frame clones are kept and a portion is missing. The profile shows 10,000 to 15,000 clones, roughly 67% of them singletons. Sequenced here: PBMCs, sampled after nivolumab (anti-PD-1) treatment. These receptors all come from a person aged 35-79 years with oral cavity squamous cell carcinoma.

This clone was found a few times. This chain joins TRBV18 and TRBJ2-7, with D tentatively TRBD1 (7 bases). The CDR3 loop spans 14 amino acids. V dropped 6 bases and J dropped 2 bases, with 14 bases sitting between them. In germline, CDR1 is KGHSH, CDR2 LQKENI. CDR3 amino acids: CASSPGGQTYEQYF. The CDR3 region has the DNA TGTGCCAGCTCCCCAGGGGGGCAGACCTACGAGCAGTACTTC.

The table lists this clone with a count of one. The chain carries TRBV10-2 and TRBJ2-7; D might be TRBD2 (6 bases). The CDR3 runs 15 residues. Per germline, CDR1 WSHSY and CDR2 SAAADI. Between the trimmed V and J ends, which lost 3 bases and 0 bases, there was a span of 12 bases. The CDR3 DNA is TGCGCCAGCAGTGACGCGGGAATAGCCTCCTACGAGCAGTACTTC. Amino acids: CASSDAGIASYEQYF.

The rearrangement joins TRBV5-1 to TRBJ2-2, with 12 positions matching TRBD2. Germline loops: CDR1 SGHRS, CDR2 YFSETQ. CDR3 length: 18 amino acids. V shed 2 bases and J 4 bases; nucleotides not matched to a gene: 9. In nucleotides, the CDR3 is TGCGCCAGCAGCTTTGCTAGCGGGAGGGCCAGGGGCACCGGGGAGCTGTTTTTT. Its translation is CASSFASGRARGTGELFF.

CDR3 in amino acids: CASKGTFGPGELFF. For the CDR3, the DNA is TGTGCCAGTAAGGGGACGTTTGGCCCCGGGGAGCTGTTTTTT. This chain uses TRBV19 with TRBJ2-2; D tentatively reads TRBD1 or TRBD2 (5 bases each). Trimming pared 7 bases from V and 6 bases from J, leaving 15 bases between. Germline assignment: CDR1 LNHDA and CDR2 SQIVND (reference sequence). The CDR3 loop spans 14 amino acids.

This clone was counted only a few times. The chain is built from TRBV6-5 and TRBJ2-7; the D is unclear. The CDR3 has 11 amino acids. Trimming cost V 4 bases and J 5 bases, with 6 bases left between them. Germline CDR1 is MNHEY and CDR2 is SVGAGI. Here the CDR3 DNA reads TGTGCCAGCAGTTCCAGAAACGAGCAGTACTTC. It codes for CASSSRNEQYF.

The V and J genes are TRBV7-8 and TRBJ2-7; D may be TRBD2 (7 bases). The CDR3 length is 14 residues. Germline assignment: CDR1 SGHVS and CDR2 FQNEAQ. Trimming left V 3 bases short and J 7 bases short, with 16 bases between. CDR3 bases: TGTGCCAGCAGCTTTTTCTCAGGGGAGGGGGAGCAGTACTTC. It codes for CASSFFSGEGEQYF.

V is TRBV5-1 and J is TRBJ2-5; D is unresolved. Deletions cut 1 base from V and 4 bases from J, with 8 bases between. This CDR3 comprises 13 residues. The germline CDR1 and CDR2 sequences are SGHRS and YFSETQ. The CDR3 DNA reads as TGCGCCAGCAGCTTGTCTGGACCAGAGACCCAGTACTTC. Amino acid sequence: CASSLSGPETQYF.

This sequence joins TRBV6-6 and TRBJ2-4; D may be TRBD2 (6 bases). There are 16 residues in the CDR3. Germline V gene sequence: CDR1 MNHNY, CDR2 SVGAGI (reference sequence). V was pared by 6 bases and J by 1 base, with 16 bases between. CDR3 nucleotide sequence: TGTGCCAGCAGGAACTCGGGGGTGCGGGCCAAAAACATTCAGTACTTC. Protein product: CASRNSGVRAKNIQYF.

The J gene is TRBJ2-1, the V gene TRBV6-5; no clear D gene. Germline values: CDR1 MNHEY, CDR2 SVGAGI. The CDR3 extends over 11 amino acids. V was cut by 8 bases and J by 2 bases, with 4 bases left in between. DNA of the CDR3: TGTGCCAGCGGCCCCTACAATGAGCAGTTCTTC. Translated: CASGPYNEQFF.

The CDR3 here is CASSFLEGYGEQFF. The CDR3 DNA is TGTGCCAGCAGCTTCCTTGAAGGGTATGGTGAGCAGTTCTTC. The genes are TRBV11-1 and TRBJ2-1; D not resolved. The CDR3 sequence is 14 residues long. V was clipped by 3 bases and J by 9 bases, with 15 bases between them. The germline V gene has CDR1 SGHAT and CDR2 FQDESV (reference sequence).

This chain uses TRBV5-6 with TRBJ2-7, with 7 bases that match TRBD1. The CDR3 loop spans 13 amino acids. Germline V gene data show CDR1 as SGHDT and CDR2 as YYEEEE. V trimming: 3 bases; J trimming: 3 bases; junction bases outside the gene matches: 3. DNA of the CDR3: TGTGCCAGCAGCTCGGGACAGTTCTACGAGCAGTACTTC. It encodes CASSSGQFYEQYF.

J is TRBJ2-2 and V is TRBV10-1; TRBD2 matches at 7 bases. The CDR3 contains 15 residues. CDR1 and CDR2 (germline): WNHNN, SYGVQD (reference sequence). The V segment lost 3 bases and the J segment 5 bases; nucleotides outside the gene matches: 6. CDR3 region: CASSDQAGRTGELFF. The CDR3 DNA follows: TGCGCCAGCAGTGATCAAGCGGGAAGGACCGGGGAGCTGTTTTTT.

This chain links TRBV27 with TRBJ2-7, with 11 bases lining up with TRBD2. J gave up 2 bases and V 3 bases, and 3 bases lay outside the gene matches. Per the germline V gene, CDR1 is MNHEY and CDR2 is SMNVEV (reference sequence). The CDR3 contains 15 residues. The CDR3 coding sequence is TGTGCCAGCAGTTTGTCTAGCGGGGGGCCCTACGAGCAGTACTTC. This encodes CASSLSSGGPYEQYF.

This clone was observed a few times. The chain joins TRBV6-1 to TRBJ2-7; 7 bases match TRBD2. From germline, CDR1 is MNHNS and CDR2 SASEGT. There are 15 residues in the CDR3. V shed 6 bases, J shed 0 bases, and the junction held 8 bases outside the gene matches. The CDR3 loop is CASRGGGANSYEQYF. CDR3 DNA sequence: TGTGCCAGCAGGGGGGGAGGGGCCAACTCCTACGAGCAGTACTTC.

This chain connects TRBV2 to TRBJ2-5; tentatively, D is TRBD1 (5 bases). V was pared by 3 bases and J by 2 bases, with 10 bases between. CDR1 is SNHLY, CDR2 FYNNEI, per germline. The length of the CDR3 is 14 residues. The CDR3 spells CASSDWGSQETQYF. In nucleotides, the CDR3 is TGTGCCAGCAGTGACTGGGGCAGTCAAGAGACCCAGTACTTC.

This chain uses TRBV11-2 with TRBJ1-1; D remains ambiguous. V lost 1 base and J 5 bases, leaving 8 bases between the germline ends. The CDR3 has 13 amino acids. In germline, CDR1 is SGHAT, CDR2 FQNNGV. The CDR3 protein is CASSLAETTEAFF. The CDR3 DNA reads TGTGCCAGCAGCTTAGCGGAAACTACTGAAGCTTTCTTT.

The chain recombines TRBV25-1 with TRBJ1-3, with 9 nucleotides matching TRBD1. With V trimmed by 6 bases and J by 1 base, 1 base remained unmatched. CDR3 length: 14 residues. The germline V gene encodes CDR1 MGHDK and CDR2 SYGVNS. CDR3 bases: TGTGCCAGCAGCGACAGGGGGTCTGGAAACACCATATATTTT. It yields the protein CASSDRGSGNTIYF.

The chain employs TRBV9 and TRBJ2-1, with TRBD1 matching over 7 bases. Germline CDR1 is SGDLS and CDR2 is YYNGEE. The CDR3 totals 15 residues. V lost 4 bases to trimming and J lost 7 bases; unmatched junction nucleotides: 11. The CDR3 DNA reads TGTGCCAGCAGCCAGTTACTAGGGGGCCCTAATGAGCAGTTCTTC. Its translation: CASSQLLGGPNEQFF. The full variable domain, rest sourced from reference TRBV9 and TRBJ2-1, is DSGVTQTPKHLITATGQRVTLRCSPRSGDLSVYWYQQSLDQGLQFLIQYYNGEERAKGNILERFSAQQFPDLHSELNLSSLELGDSALYFCASSQLLGGPNEQFFGPGTRLTVL.

The V gene is TRBV9, the J gene TRBJ2-1, with 8 bases aligning to TRBD2. V lost 0 bases to trimming and J lost 3 bases; unmatched junction nucleotides: 5. CDR3 length: 16 amino acids. Germline V lookup: CDR1 SGDLS, CDR2 YYNGEE. In nucleotides, the CDR3 is TGTGCCAGCAGCGTAGAGGGGACTAGGCTCTACAATGAGCAGTTCTTC. Protein product: CASSVEGTRLYNEQFF.

This CDR3 is CASRGTSGRASTDTQYF. The CDR3, as DNA: TGCGCCAGCAGGGGGACTAGCGGGAGGGCTAGCACAGATACGCAGTATTTT. The V call is TRBV10-2, the J call TRBJ2-3; 16 bases are shared with TRBD2. Trimming cost V 6 bases and J 0 bases; bases outside gene matches: 3. The length of the CDR3 is 17 residues. Germline values: CDR1 WSHSY, CDR2 SAAADI.

This clone turned up a few times. V and J are TRBV9 and TRBJ2-2; a weak D match, TRBD2 (5 bases). V lost 3 bases to trimming and J lost 4 bases, with 16 bases between them. Per the germline V gene, CDR1 is SGDLS and CDR2 is YYNGEE. The CDR3 covers 16 residues. For the CDR3, the DNA is TGTGCCAGCAGCGCTGGAGGACGGGATCGCACCGGGGAGCTGTTTTTT. Translated: CASSAGGRDRTGELFF.

In its sample, this clone was seen once. V and J are TRBV19 and TRBJ2-7; D is ambiguous. Germline V gene data show CDR1 as LNHDA and CDR2 as SQIVND (reference sequence). The CDR3 extends over 14 amino acids. The ends were cut back, 3 bases at V and 3 bases at J, with 12 bases in the middle. The CDR3 protein is CASSMVGSIYEQYF. In nucleotides, the CDR3 is TGTGCCAGTAGTATGGTGGGGTCGATCTACGAGCAGTACTTC.

This sequence joins TRBV7-9 and TRBJ2-6; 8 bases match TRBD2. J gave up 0 bases and V 5 bases, and 9 bases lay outside the gene matches. The CDR3 covers 18 residues. Germline CDR1 reads SEHNR; CDR2 reads FQNEAQ (reference sequence). The CDR3 loop reads CASSHASGPFSGANVLTF. CDR3 DNA sequence: TGTGCCAGCAGCCACGCTAGCGGGCCATTCTCTGGGGCCAACGTCCTGACTTTC.

The rearrangement joins TRBV30 to TRBJ2-1; 11 bases fit TRBD2. The CDR3 consists of 18 residues. Germline values: CDR1 GTSNPN, CDR2 SVGIG (reference sequence). With V trimmed by 0 bases and J by 3 bases, 10 bases remained unmatched. For the CDR3, the DNA is TGTGCCTGGAGTGTGCATTTTCCCGGGACTAGCGGCTACAATGAGCAGTTCTTC. Its protein is CAWSVHFPGTSGYNEQFF.

The chain links TRBV5-1 to TRBJ1-2; D is undetermined. V gave up 0 bases and J gave up 5 bases, with 5 bases separating them. The CDR3 runs 12 residues. Germline assignment: CDR1 SGHRS and CDR2 YFSETQ. DNA of the CDR3: TGCGCCAGCAGCTTGGAAGGGTATGGCTACACCTTC. The encoded protein is CASSLEGYGYTF.

The V gene is TRBV14, the J gene TRBJ1-2; D possibly corresponds to TRBD1 (6 bases). CDR1 is SGHDN and CDR2 is FVKESK in the germline V gene. This CDR3 has 15 residues. V lost 1 base and J lost 7, with 16 bases in between. In nucleotides, the CDR3 is TGTGCCAGCAGCCAAGTTCCAGGGGCGCCGTTTGGCTACACCTTC. It codes for CASSQVPGAPFGYTF. Combining the CDR3 with reference TRBV14 and TRBJ1-2 gives the whole variable domain EAGVTQFPSHSVIEKGQTVTLRCDPISGHDNLYWYRRVMGKEIKFLLHFVKESKQDESGMPNNRFLAERTGGTYSTLKVQPAELEDSGVYFCASSQVPGAPFGYTFGSGTRLTVV.

This chain joins TRBV5-1 and TRBJ2-5; 9 bases line up with TRBD1. The CDR3 totals 19 residues. J was trimmed by 4 bases and V by 3 bases; bases with no gene match: 19. CDR1 SGHRS and CDR2 YFSETQ come from the germline V gene. CDR3 bases: TGCGCCAGCAGCTCCCATATCGGACAGGGGAGGGGGCCTGGAGAGACCCAGTACTTC. Its translation is CASSSHIGQGRGPGETQYF.

The CDR3 coding sequence is TGTGCCAGCAGTCCGGACAGGTGGGGGGAGCTGTTTTTT. This translates into CASSPDRWGELFF. This rearrangement joins TRBV6-1 to TRBJ2-2; 7 positions match TRBD1. CDR3 length: 13 residues. Losses at the gene ends were 5 bases for V and 8 bases for J; bases not matched to a gene: 5. Looked up from germline, CDR1 is MNHNS and CDR2 is SASEGT.

V usage is TRBV4-1 and J usage is TRBJ1-5; 9 nucleotides match TRBD1. Germline V CDR1 and CDR2: MGHRA, YSYEKL. J was trimmed by 0 bases and V by 2 bases; bases with no gene match: 14. CDR3 length equals 20 residues. The CDR3 nucleotides are TGCGCCAGCAGCCAACCGAGGCAGGGACAGGGACCTTATAGCAATCAGCCCCAGCATTTT. Amino acids: CASSQPRQGQGPYSNQPQHF.

This chain uses TRBV5-1 with TRBJ2-2; the D is unclear. Looked up from germline, CDR1 is SGHRS and CDR2 is YFSETQ. This CDR3 contains 15 residues. Trimming removed 0 bases at V and 0 bases at J, with 6 bases between. DNA for the CDR3: TGCGCCAGCAGCTTGGCACAGACGAACACCGGGGAGCTGTTTTTT. This sequence encodes CASSLAQTNTGELFF.

V gene TRBV21-1 combines with J gene TRBJ2-6; the table's D call of TRBD2 was not tested on the DNA. TRBV21-1 is an annotated pseudogene. The CDR3 is 20 amino acids. The CDR3 DNA reads as TGTGCCAGCAGCATGTTACTAGCGGGAGGGAAGAACTCTGGGGCCAACGTCCTGACTTTC. Translated, it gives CASSMLLAGGKNSGANVLTF.